The clone carrying this TCR beta chain came up a few times. What it recognizes is unknown. Its ends do not fully match the called genes, so a read error is possible. Patients were diagnosed from clinical symptoms, serum thyroxine, TRAb, thyroid ultrasound and orbital computed tomography. The source of the sample is a study of Graves' ophthalmopathy and Graves' hyperthyroidism. On the study more broadly: Hyperthyroidism qualified as stable when ophthalmopathy did not develop within 18 months of follow-up.

The study, taken as a whole, reports: Among expanded thyroid clonotypes above 0.001 frequency, most also occurred in blood.

Researchers took RNA transcripts and amplified TCR beta CDR3 regions from them. HTBI-primed first-round RT-PCR preceded second-round multiplex PCR. Each CDR3 protein gets one entry after TCRdb re-called the multiplex PCR reads with MiXCR. Of around 1.1 million distinct CDR3 sequences listed, about 35% are singletons. Sequencing used peripheral blood or thyroid tissue (not recorded which). The TCR was taken from an adult man with Graves' hyperthyroidism.

DNA for the CDR3: TGTGCCAGCAGTTTAAACCCAGCGGGAGCGGGCGAGCAGTACTTC. Translated: CASSLNPAGAGEQYF. The chain uses TRBV10-3 and TRBJ2-7; 8 positions agree with TRBD2. Germline CDR1 and CDR2: ENHRY and SYGVKD. The CDR3 runs 15 residues.